The 9 T cell receptor beta chains in this list originate from one sample, sequenced in a study of shared T cell receptors in the human thymus. Generated by immunoSEQ multiplex PCR, the TCRdb table keeps only in-frame clones and is missing some. The data contain hundreds of thousands of clones, over 90% of them singletons. Material: thymocytes. The origin of the receptors is a human donor.

The CDR3: CASRTGHYEQYF. CDR3 DNA: TGTGCCAGCCGGACGGGACACTACGAGCAGTACTTC. V usage is TRBV6-1 and J usage is TRBJ2-7; tentatively, D is TRBD1 (6 bases). Germline V CDR1 and CDR2: MNHNS, SASEGT. The CDR3 has 12 amino acids. V lost 8 bases and J lost 3, with 11 bases in between.

The genes are TRBV7-9 and TRBJ2-7; the D gene could be TRBD1 or TRBD2 (5 bases each). This CDR3 contains 14 residues. Germline V gene sequence: CDR1 SEHNR, CDR2 FQNEAQ (reference sequence). V was clipped by 6 bases and J by 0 bases, with 12 bases between them. The CDR3 sequence: CASRRGRHSYEQYF. DNA for the CDR3: TGTGCCAGCAGAAGGGGACGCCACTCCTACGAGCAGTACTTC.

J is TRBJ2-2 and V is TRBV27, with 12 bases that match TRBD2. Unmatched junction bases numbered 5, after V lost 5 bases and J lost 1 base. The CDR3 runs 17 residues. CDR1 and CDR2 from the germline V gene are MNHEY and SMNVEV (reference sequence). CDR3 DNA sequence: TGTGCCAGCAGTCCCAGACTAGCGGGAGAGAACACCGGGGAGCTGTTTTTT. Amino acids: CASSPRLAGENTGELFF.

The CDR3 is CASSFTGTMGPGEQFF. The CDR3 DNA reads as TGTGCCAGCAGCTTTACCGGGACTATGGGTCCGGGTGAGCAGTTCTTC. The V and J genes are TRBV5-5 and TRBJ2-1; 7 bases line up with TRBD2. Trimming at V came to 2 bases and at J to 9 bases, leaving 14 bases not matched to a gene. The CDR3 length is 16 residues. Germline V gene data show CDR1 as SGHKS and CDR2 as YYEKEE (reference sequence).

The V and J genes are TRBV13 and TRBJ2-1, with a tentative D call TRBD1 (6 bases). CDR3 size: 14 residues. V was clipped by 0 bases and J by 5 bases, with 8 bases between them. Germline assignment: CDR1 PRHDT and CDR2 FYEKMQ (reference sequence). The chain's CDR3 is CASSLGTGNNEQFF. CDR3 nucleotides: TGTGCCAGCAGCTTAGGGACAGGCAACAATGAGCAGTTCTTC.

The chain uses TRBV20-1 and TRBJ2-3, with D unclear. Germline V gene sequence: CDR1 DFQATT, CDR2 SNEGSKA (reference sequence). The CDR3 runs to 10 residues. The V and J ends lost 4 bases and 4 bases respectively, with 3 bases between them. DNA of the CDR3: TGCAGTGCTATGCCAGATACGCAGTATTTT. This gives the protein CSAMPDTQYF.

The chain combines TRBV11-2 with TRBJ1-4, with D unresolved. Trimming left V 2 bases short and J 5 bases short, with 12 bases between. The germline V gene has CDR1 SGHAT and CDR2 FQNNGV. The CDR3 is 15 residues long. CDR3 residues: CASSLREQKNEKLFF. The CDR3 coding sequence is TGTGCCAGCAGCTTACGAGAACAGAAGAATGAAAAACTGTTTTTT.

CDR3 sequence (DNA): TGTGCCAGCAGCCTCCACGGAAGGGCAGATACGCAGTATTTT. This encodes CASSLHGRADTQYF. The rearrangement joins TRBV7-3 to TRBJ2-3, with D unresolved. The CDR3 runs 14 residues. V was trimmed by 5 bases and J by 4 bases, leaving 13 bases between them. The V gene's germline CDR1 is SGHTA and CDR2 FQGTGA.

This clone was seen only once. CDR3 sequence reads: CASRRNRVDEKLFF. The CDR3, as DNA: TGTGCCAGCAGGAGGAACAGGGTTGATGAAAAACTGTTTTTT. The genes are TRBV5-6 and TRBJ1-4, with D perhaps matching TRBD1 (6 bases). Looked up from germline, CDR1 is SGHDT and CDR2 is YYEEEE. This CDR3 is 14 amino acids long. V lost 5 bases and J 6 bases, leaving 14 bases between the germline ends.